Sequencing of this T cell receptor (beta chain) was carried out in a study of shared clonotypes between healthy human individuals. In the study overall: A couple of female and a few male donors aged 18 to 49 were enrolled.

Some clones are missing from TCRdb's copy, which holds only in-frame ones; the method was immunoSEQ multiplex PCR. The data show about 1.9 million clones, 93% seen once. Germline V CDR1 and CDR2: SGHKS, YYEKEE (reference sequence). V lost 4 bases to trimming and J lost 5 bases; unmatched junction nucleotides: 11. The CDR3 runs 15 residues. With respect to this clone: Antigen: not known.

Study outcomes and limitations: Represented diversity, genetic and exposure-history alike, was limited by few donors. Naive subsets generally had larger estimated richness than memory subsets.

Terminally differentiated effector memory CD45RA+ cells were excluded from the naive CD8 cells, which were CD45RO-negative and positively selected for CCR7. The sample was naive CD8+ T cells from PBMCs. V usage is TRBV5-5 and J usage is TRBJ1-1; 7 bases are a match to TRBD1. The sequence was collected from a man younger than 30 in good health. Some clones in this sample may be carry-over from other donors' samples. The chain's CDR3 is CASSGEQGLWTEAFF. In DNA, the CDR3 is TGTGCCAGCAGCGGGGAACAGGGGCTTTGGACTGAAGCTTTCTTT.